This TCR beta chain derives from a study of blood T cell repertoires in COVID-19. Study-level information: The samples span acute and convalescent COVID-19 from the United States, Italy and Spain. Sources were T cells, B-cell-depleted T cells, or PBMCs; the material itself was cDNA or gDNA.

Trimming removed 2 bases from V and 5 bases from J; junction bases left unmatched: 5. This CDR3 spans 15 amino acids. Germline values: CDR1 SEHNR, CDR2 FQNEAQ (reference sequence). On this clone: Other DNA sequences in this sample translate to the same CDR3.

Authors' analysis steps: Reference gene primer amplification gave estimated nucleated cell counts. Sequenced by immunoSEQ multiplex PCR; TCRdb stores in-frame clones only, minus some. The D gene and trimming were derived from the DNA, and the V and J assignments and clone size from that table. The data contain 290,000 or so clones, 87% of them singletons. Sequencing was carried out using peripheral blood. The source of this sequence is a man aged 18 to 30 with active or convalescent COVID-19. This chain connects TRBV7-9 to TRBJ2-2; the match to TRBD1 covers 7 bases. This CDR3 reads CASSLLGGRTGELFF. The CDR3 nucleotides read TGTGCCAGCAGCTTATTAGGGGGCAGGACCGGGGAGCTGTTTTTT. The full variable domain, completed using reference TRBV7-9 and TRBJ2-2, is DTGVSQNPRHKITKRGQNVTFRCDPISEHNRLYWYRQTLGQGPEFLTYFQNEAQLEKSRLLSDRFSAERPKGSFSTLEIQRTEQGDSAMYLCASSLLGGRTGELFFGEGSRLTVL.